The sequence of this TCR beta chain was determined in a study of T cell repertoires in ileal Crohn's disease. Generated by immunoSEQ multiplex PCR, the TCRdb table keeps only in-frame clones and is missing some. Among about 8,200 clones, about 96% were seen once, and the ten largest hold over 0.2%. Trimming shortened V by 5 bases and J by 11 bases, and 12 bases separated the two germline ends. The CDR3 totals 10 residues. Germline CDR1 and CDR2: DFQATT and SNEGSKA (reference sequence). Overall study results and limits: Clonality above 26.8% at surgery always came with endoscopic recurrence.

On this clone: What it binds is not known.

This sequence joins TRBV20-1 and TRBJ1-1; D uncertain. The sequenced material came from ileal tissue. This clonotype originated in an adult with Crohn's disease. CDR3 in amino acids: CSASAERAFF. Written as DNA, the CDR3 is TGCAGTGCTTCGGCCGAGAGGGCTTTCTTT.